The 2 T cell receptor beta chains below were found in one sample sequenced in a study of blood T cells in healthy people across ages. A second PCR of about 7 to 12 cycles used a sample-barcoded 5' primer and a J-beta primer mix. TCRdb reanalysed the 5' RACE reads using MiXCR and keeps one entry per CDR3 protein. The sample has about 800,000 distinct CDR3 sequences; roughly 25% are singletons. The same data also contributed to another study, on T cells of mothers and their children.

Material for sequencing was blood. Every receptor here comes from a boy aged 5-17 years in good health.

This clonotype showed up just a few times. The V gene is TRBV20-1, the J gene TRBJ2-7; the D gene could be TRBD1 or TRBD2 (6 bases each). This CDR3 contains 17 residues. The ends were cut back, 0 bases at V and 3 bases at J, with 21 bases in the middle. Germline V CDR1 and CDR2: DFQATT, SNEGSKA (reference sequence). For the CDR3, the DNA is TGCAGTGCTAGAGACCACCGGATCTGGGGGGACATCTACGAGCAGTACTTC. It codes for CSARDHRIWGDIYEQYF.

This clonotype came up a few times. The V and J genes are TRBV28 and TRBJ1-5, with D tentatively TRBD1 (6 bases). The CDR3 consists of 15 residues. The V gene lost 7 bases and the J gene lost 11 bases, with 24 bases spanning the gap. Germline V gene lookup returns CDR1 MDHEN and CDR2 SYDVKM. Here the CDR3 reads CASTEGGSLGRSQHF. The CDR3 nucleotides are TGTGCCAGCACCGAAGGGGGGTCCCTTGGTAGGTCCCAGCATTTT.